The clone carrying this T cell receptor (beta chain) appeared once. Its antigen remains unidentified. This sample is drawn from a study of T cell responses to AZD1222 COVID-19 vaccine. Study-level background: Pooling covered second doses at about 4 or about 12 weeks.

Study-level points and caveats: Reports indicate that nearly half of spike-specific TCRs are directed at unmutated variant regions. Repertoire sampling was restricted to post-peak T cell response timepoints.

Some clones are missing from TCRdb's copy, which holds only in-frame ones; the method was immunoSEQ multiplex PCR. The table shows about 110,000 clones, with approximately 85% occurring only once. Germline CDR1 is SGHNT and CDR2 is YYREEE (reference sequence). This CDR3 contains 15 residues. After removal of 4 bases from V and 6 bases from J, the junction contained 6 bases not matched to a gene. This receptor was taken from an adult in good health. The V and J genes are TRBV5-4 and TRBJ2-7, with 14 bases matching TRBD2. Sequenced material: peripheral blood, taken on day 0 of AZD1222 vaccination. The CDR3: CASSTGLAGVSEQYF. The CDR3 DNA is TGTGCCAGCAGCACGGGACTAGCGGGAGTATCCGAGCAGTACTTC.